This TCR beta chain derives from a study of technical replicates of blood from a handful of donors. V shed 0 bases and J 4 bases; nucleotides not matched to a gene: 6. Per germline, CDR1 MGHRA and CDR2 YSYEKL. The CDR3 extends over 16 amino acids. As regards this clone: Other DNA sequences in the same sample also yield this CDR3.

Sequencing was performed with immunoSEQ multiplex PCR; in TCRdb, only in-frame clones are kept and a portion is missing. The sample lists about 88,000 clones, around 90% occurring once. This chain joins TRBV4-1 and TRBJ2-7, with 10 bases lining up with TRBD2. What was sequenced was T cells isolated from PBMCs. The sequence came from a human donor in good health. For the CDR3, the DNA is TGCGCCAGCAGCCAAGAATGGGCTAGCGGGGGATACGAGCAGTACTTC. Protein product: CASSQEWASGGYEQYF.